These 21 T cell receptor beta chains were sequenced from one sample in a study of T-cell reconstitution after alpha-beta-depleted transplantation in children. Molecular barcoding with unique molecular identifiers was used for the TCRbeta library. Using its own MiXCR run on the PCR reads, TCRdb lists one record per CDR3 protein. The sample includes about a million distinct CDR3 sequences, under 30% seen only once; the top ten take under 30%. Sample: PBMCs, mostly from graft donor cells, taken 360 days after TCRalphabeta/CD19-depleted stem cell transplant. These receptor sequences come from a boy under three years old who had a stem cell transplant for SCID, so the T cells may come from the graft donor.

Only a few counts were recorded for this clonotype. The chain uses TRBV4-1 and TRBJ2-3; D possibly corresponds to TRBD1 (5 bases). The CDR3 has 13 amino acids. Germline CDR1 and CDR2: MGHRA and YSYEKL. Trimming took 4 bases from V and 4 from J, leaving 9 bases between them. CDR3 sequence reads: CASSLWGSDTQYF. The CDR3 region has the DNA TGCGCCAGCAGCCTCTGGGGCTCAGATACGCAGTATTTT.

V and J are TRBV5-1 and TRBJ1-1, with D possibly being TRBD1 (5 bases). The CDR3 runs 16 residues. V was shortened by 1 base and J by 4 bases, with 17 bases between the two germline ends. From germline, CDR1 is SGHRS and CDR2 YFSETQ. CDR3 sequence (DNA): TGCGCCAGCAGCTTGATTGGGGGGGAAGGAAGCACTGAAGCTTTCTTT. It translates to CASSLIGGEGSTEAFF.

V gene TRBV5-1 combines with J gene TRBJ1-6; D is possibly TRBD1 (5 bases). The CDR3 extends over 16 amino acids. The germline V and J ends were trimmed by 0 bases and 7 bases, with 14 bases remaining between them. Germline CDR1 is SGHRS and CDR2 is YFSETQ. This chain's CDR3 is CASSLAPGLLNSPLHF. The CDR3 nucleotides are TGCGCCAGCAGCTTGGCTCCGGGACTGTTGAATTCACCCCTCCACTTT.

In its sample, this clonotype was seen a few times. The chain combines TRBV18 with TRBJ1-1; 7 bases agree with TRBD1. V dropped 1 base and J dropped 3; count of bases not matched to a gene: 2. This CDR3 region has 14 residues. Germline CDR1 and CDR2: KGHSH and LQKENI. This CDR3 reads CASSPQGAYTEAFF. The DNA of the CDR3 is TGTGCCAGCTCACCACAGGGGGCATACACTGAAGCTTTCTTT.

The chain uses TRBV20-1 and TRBJ1-4; D possibly corresponds to TRBD1 (5 bases). Germline CDR1 DFQATT, CDR2 SNEGSKA (reference sequence). This CDR3 spans 11 amino acids. V was shortened by 3 bases and J by 7 bases, with 6 bases between the two germline ends. CDR3 DNA sequence: TGCAGTGCTAGGGGGGGTGAAAAACTGTTTTTT. This encodes CSARGGEKLFF.

The CDR3 loop is CAISGRQGSYEQYF. CDR3 bases: TGTGCCATCAGTGGACGACAGGGCTCCTACGAGCAGTACTTC. The rearrangement uses TRBV10-3 and TRBJ2-7; TRBD1 matches at 7 bases. Germline CDR1 and CDR2: ENHRY and SYGVKD. V shed 4 bases and J 0 bases; nucleotides not matched to a gene: 3. CDR3 size: 14 residues.

This clonotype was counted only a few times. The V and J genes are TRBV10-3 and TRBJ2-1; 9 bases match TRBD2. Losses at the gene ends were 7 bases for V and 4 bases for J; bases not matched to a gene: 2. The CDR3 has 13 residues. Germline V gene sequence: CDR1 ENHRY, CDR2 SYGVKD. CDR3 coding DNA: TGTGCCATCACGGGACTAGCATACAATGAGCAGTTCTTC. Its protein product is CAITGLAYNEQFF.

The chain couples TRBV18 to TRBJ1-1; 7 nucleotides align to TRBD1. Trimming removed 3 bases from V and 1 base from J; junction bases left unmatched: 5. Germline CDR1 is KGHSH and CDR2 is LQKENI. CDR3 length equals 15 residues. The CDR3 spells CASSPLRTGNTEAFF. In DNA form, the CDR3 reads TGTGCCAGCTCACCGCTTCGGACAGGGAACACTGAAGCTTTCTTT.

This clonotype appeared a few times. The chain couples TRBV5-1 to TRBJ1-1; the D is unclear. The V end lost 4 bases, the J end lost 1 base, and 11 bases lay between the germline ends. Germline V lookup: CDR1 SGHRS, CDR2 YFSETQ. The CDR3 has 14 residues. Here the CDR3 reads CASSRWMENTEAFF. The CDR3 DNA reads as TGCGCCAGCAGCCGATGGATGGAGAACACTGAAGCTTTCTTT.

The chain joins TRBV9 to TRBJ2-1; 9 positions agree with TRBD1. CDR3 length: 15 residues. Germline CDR1 SGDLS, CDR2 YYNGEE. Germline trimming cut 0 bases from V and 10 bases from J; bases unmatched to any gene: 8. CDR3 coding DNA: TGTGCCAGCAGCGTAGTTGGAGACAGGGGGGACGAGCAGTTCTTC. Translating gives CASSVVGDRGDEQFF.

This clonotype was detected a few times. The CDR3 sequence: CASSIILLANEQFF. CDR3 nucleotides: TGTGCCAGTAGTATAATCCTTCTGGCCAATGAGCAGTTCTTC. The V gene is TRBV19, the J gene TRBJ2-1; D gene uncertain. Germline loops: CDR1 LNHDA, CDR2 SQIVND (reference sequence). The ends were cut back, 2 bases at V and 6 bases at J, with 11 bases in the middle. The CDR3 totals 14 residues. Together with reference TRBV19 and TRBJ2-1, the CDR3 gives the full variable domain: DGGITQSPKYLFRKEGQNVTLSCEQNLNHDAMYWYRQDPGQGLRLIYYSQIVNDFQKGDIAEGYSVSREKKESFPLTVTSAQKNPTAFYLCASSIILLANEQFFGPGTRLTVL.

The chain recombines TRBV20-1 with TRBJ2-7; a weak D match, TRBD2 (5 bases). This CDR3 is built from 13 residues. Trimming removed 7 bases at V and 4 bases at J, with 17 bases between. From germline, CDR1 is DFQATT and CDR2 SNEGSKA (reference sequence). CDR3 sequence: CSGQRGLGYEQYF. CDR3 DNA sequence: TGCAGTGGCCAACGGGGTCTGGGATACGAGCAGTACTTC.

This rearrangement joins TRBV7-9 to TRBJ2-1; 7 nucleotides line up with TRBD2. V lost 2 bases and J lost 7; bases outside the gene matches: 11. CDR1 and CDR2 from the germline V gene are SEHNR and FQNEAQ (reference sequence). This CDR3 comprises 16 residues. The CDR3 region has the DNA TGTGCCAGCAGCTTATCTCCCAATTGGGAGGGAAATGAGCAGTTCTTC. It codes for CASSLSPNWEGNEQFF.

This chain joins TRBV6-5 and TRBJ1-2, with 11 bases aligning to TRBD1. V lost 2 bases to trimming and J lost 9 bases; unmatched junction nucleotides: 11. The germline gives CDR1 MNHEY, CDR2 SVGAGI. This CDR3 comprises 16 residues. The CDR3 nucleotides read TGTGCCAGCAGTTACGTCCGGACAGGGGGCGGCAGGAGCTACACCTTC. It encodes CASSYVRTGGGRSYTF.

This clonotype was found many times. V and J are TRBV28 and TRBJ2-7, with TRBD1 as a possible D gene (5 bases). V shed 6 bases and J shed 8 bases, with 11 bases lying between them. The CDR3 loop spans 11 amino acids. CDR1 is MDHEN and CDR2 is SYDVKM in the germline V gene. CDR3 in amino acids: CASSIRAQQYF. In DNA form, the CDR3 reads TGTGCCAGCAGCATCAGGGCTCAGCAGTACTTC.

The table lists this clonotype with a few counts. The chain links TRBV20-1 to TRBJ1-6; D ambiguous. V shed 5 bases and J shed 10 bases, with 21 bases lying between them. CDR1 and CDR2 (germline): DFQATT, SNEGSKA (reference sequence). This CDR3 region has 15 residues. The CDR3 sequence: CSAFDQTSLRSPLHF. As DNA, the CDR3 is TGCAGTGCTTTCGATCAGACCTCCCTGAGGTCACCCCTCCACTTT.

J is TRBJ1-1 and V is TRBV12-3 or TRBV12-4, with TRBD1 as a possible D gene (6 bases). This CDR3 region has 16 residues. V lost 4 bases, J lost 4 bases, and 19 bases lay in between. CDR3 loop: CASSSYPGGQFTEAFF. The CDR3 DNA is TGTGCCAGCAGTTCGTACCCGGGGGGGCAGTTCACTGAAGCTTTCTTT.

This clonotype was detected only a few times. The chain combines TRBV10-3 with TRBJ2-7; the D gene could be TRBD1 or TRBD2 (7 bases each). This CDR3 has 12 residues. Looked up from germline, CDR1 is ENHRY and CDR2 is SYGVKD. The V gene lost 11 bases and the J gene lost 5 bases, with 16 bases spanning the gap. CDR3 amino acids: CAVKGGTDEQYF. For the CDR3, the DNA is TGTGCCGTTAAGGGAGGGACAGACGAGCAGTACTTC.

The V gene is TRBV7-2, the J gene TRBJ2-7; unclear D gene. The V end was cut by 8 bases, the J end by 3 bases, with 20 bases between. There are 15 residues in the CDR3. Germline lookup yields CDR1 SGHTA and CDR2 FQGNSA. The CDR3: CASSPQDLLGYEQYF. The CDR3 DNA follows: TGTGCCAGCTCTCCCCAGGACCTATTGGGCTACGAGCAGTACTTC.

The V and J genes are TRBV12-3 or TRBV12-4 and TRBJ2-1; D possibly corresponds to TRBD2 (5 bases). The CDR3 length is 15 residues. V was shortened by 8 bases and J by 8 bases, with 22 bases between the two germline ends. The CDR3 DNA reads as TGTGCCAGCGGGTCGGGGTTTTGGGTTGCTTATGAGCAGTTCTTC. It is translated as CASGSGFWVAYEQFF.

This clonotype was seen a handful of times. DNA for the CDR3: TGTGCCAGCAGTTTGGAGAGGGGGCGATCGTCCTACAATGAGCAGTTCTTC. Amino acids: CASSLERGRSSYNEQFF. The chain links TRBV27 to TRBJ2-1; TRBD1 agrees at 7 bases. This CDR3 spans 17 amino acids. Unmatched junction bases numbered 9, after V lost 3 bases and J lost 1 base. Germline-derived CDR1 and CDR2 are MNHEY and SMNVEV (reference sequence).